Included here is one T cell receptor (beta chain) sequence, with context. The data belong to a study of T cell responses to AZD1222 COVID-19 vaccine. Clones were sequenced by immunoSEQ multiplex PCR, and TCRdb holds only the in-frame ones, with some missing. The table lists 150,000 or so clones, more than 75% of them singletons. The source is an adult in good health. The sequencing used peripheral blood, collected on day 0 of AZD1222 vaccination.

The CDR3 bases are TGTGCCAGCAGTTTAACGCTTGGGGGGCTCTTAAGCAATCAGCCCCAGCATTTT. It encodes CASSLTLGGLLSNQPQHF. The V call is TRBV27, the J call TRBJ1-5, with D tentatively TRBD1 (6 bases). The CDR3 consists of 18 residues. CDR1 MNHEY and CDR2 SMNVEV come from the germline V gene (reference sequence). V gave up 2 bases and J gave up 1 base, with 18 bases separating them.